This note documents a single TCR beta chain sequence. This sample is drawn from a study of blood T cell repertoires in COVID-19. Here immunoSEQ multiplex PCR was the method, and the copy in TCRdb shows in-frame clones only, minus some. Of about 180,000 clones in the sample, around 84% were seen once. The CDR3 spans 16 residues. J was trimmed by 0 bases and V by 4 bases; bases with no gene match: 7. Germline V CDR1 and CDR2: SGHKS, YYEKEE (reference sequence). Sequences were obtained from PBMCs or T cells enriched from blood (not recorded which). The V gene is TRBV5-5, the J gene TRBJ1-1; 9 positions match TRBD1. The receptor was isolated from a man in his fifties or sixties who had recovered from COVID-19. The CDR3 is CASSHGQGTMNTEAFF. The CDR3 DNA reads TGTGCCAGCAGCCATGGACAGGGGACGATGAACACTGAAGCTTTCTTT. The full variable domain, in which reference TRBV5-5 and TRBJ1-1 provide the parts outside the CDR3, is DAGVTQSPTHLIKTRGQQVTLRCSPISGHKSVSWYQQVLGQGPQFIFQYYEKEERGRGNFPDRFSARQFPNYSSELNVNALLLGDSALYLCASSHGQGTMNTEAFFGQGTRLTVV.